In this sample, the clone carrying this T cell receptor (beta chain) turned up once. This CDR3 is 15 amino acids long. CDR1 and CDR2 (germline): SGDLS, YYNGEE. V was pared by 0 bases and J by 0 bases, with 9 bases between. The data were taken from a study of technical replicates of blood from several donors. Data came from immunoSEQ multiplex PCR; TCRdb stores just in-frame clones and leaves some out. In the table there are 51,000 or so clones, about 93% of which are singletons. The chain links TRBV9 to TRBJ1-1; no clear D. The sample taken for sequencing was PBMCs. The receptor was isolated from a human donor in good health. Some clones in this sample may be carry-over from other donors' samples. CDR3 loop: CASSVEPGLNTEAFF. CDR3 nucleotide sequence: TGTGCCAGCAGCGTAGAGCCGGGGTTGAACACTGAAGCTTTCTTT.